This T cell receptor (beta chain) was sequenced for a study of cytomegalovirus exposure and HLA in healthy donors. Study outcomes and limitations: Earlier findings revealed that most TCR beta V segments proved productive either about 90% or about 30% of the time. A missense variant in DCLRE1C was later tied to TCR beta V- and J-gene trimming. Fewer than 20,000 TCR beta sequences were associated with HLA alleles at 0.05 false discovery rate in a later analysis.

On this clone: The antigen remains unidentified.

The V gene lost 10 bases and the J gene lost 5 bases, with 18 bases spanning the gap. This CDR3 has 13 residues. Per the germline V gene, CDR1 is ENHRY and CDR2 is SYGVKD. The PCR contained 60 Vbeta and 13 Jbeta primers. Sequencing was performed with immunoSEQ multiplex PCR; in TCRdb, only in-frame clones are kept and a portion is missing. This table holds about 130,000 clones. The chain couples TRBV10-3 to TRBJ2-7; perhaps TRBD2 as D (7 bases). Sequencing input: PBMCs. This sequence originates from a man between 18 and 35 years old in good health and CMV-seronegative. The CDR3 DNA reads TGTGCCACCTCTTATGGGGGGGGCGACGAGCAGTACTTC. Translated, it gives CATSYGGGDEQYF.